Described below is a single TCR beta chain sequence and its context. Antigen: not known. Generated by immunoSEQ multiplex PCR, the TCRdb table keeps only in-frame clones and is missing some. This sample yields around 85,000 clones, of which roughly 90% are seen a single time; around 2.8% belongs to the top ten. The sample comes from a study of identifying expanded T cells in peripheral blood. Study conclusions and caveats: Technical replicates showed around 1.2 changed clones; approximately 2 weeks roughly 16; four weeks 19. Clone count variance between approximately 2-week samples rose with total template count.

Trimming pared 2 bases from V and 2 bases from J, leaving 16 bases between. The CDR3 length is 16 residues. Germline CDR1 LNHDA, CDR2 SQIVND (reference sequence). The TCR sequence derives from a person aged 18-69 years in good health. Sequencing used blood. The V and J genes are TRBV19 and TRBJ2-7, with D possibly matching TRBD2 (5 bases). CDR3 protein: CASSIRAGQAPYEQYF. The DNA of the CDR3 is TGTGCCAGTAGTATACGGGCGGGCCAGGCCCCCTACGAGCAGTACTTC.